The 23 T cell receptor beta chains below all came from one sample that was sequenced in a study of identical twins. TCRdb re-called the 5' RACE reads with MiXCR, one entry per CDR3 protein. This sample has some 500,000 distinct CDR3 sequences, with under 25% found just once. The data also belong to a second study, concerning T cells expressing NK-cell markers.

The specimen was CD4+ T cells sorted from blood. The source is a woman aged 18 to 35 in good health.

This clonotype has only a few counts. The chain uses TRBV10-2 and TRBJ2-7; D is perhaps TRBD2 (5 bases). The ends were cut back, 6 bases at V and 0 bases at J, with 12 bases in the middle. This CDR3 is 14 amino acids long. Per the germline V gene, CDR1 is WSHSY and CDR2 is SAAADI. CDR3 sequence reads: CASRGGLSSYEQYF. DNA of the CDR3: TGCGCCAGCAGAGGCGGACTCAGCTCCTACGAGCAGTACTTC.

This clonotype was recorded many times. J is TRBJ1-5 and V is TRBV12-3 or TRBV12-4; D is undetermined. The ends were cut back, 3 bases at V and 2 bases at J, with 14 bases in the middle. There are 16 residues in the CDR3. In DNA, the CDR3 is TGTGCCAGCAGTTTGGGCACCACAAACGGCAATCAGCCCCAGCATTTT. Its translation: CASSLGTTNGNQPQHF.

The gene calls are TRBV4-3 and TRBJ2-5; TRBD2 agrees at 9 bases. V dropped 4 bases and J dropped 3; count of bases not matched to a gene: 9. The germline CDR1 and CDR2 sequences are LGHNA and YSLEER. The CDR3 has 16 amino acids. The CDR3 sequence is CASSPLGGRAEETQYF. CDR3 bases: TGCGCCAGCAGCCCCTTGGGCGGGAGGGCTGAAGAGACCCAGTACTTC.

This clonotype occurred many times. The chain is built from TRBV27 and TRBJ2-7, with a tentative D call TRBD1 (5 bases). The CDR3 consists of 14 residues. Trimming removed 7 bases from V and 3 bases from J, with 16 bases in between. In germline, CDR1 is MNHEY, CDR2 SMNVEV (reference sequence). CDR3 in amino acids: CASTSLAGFYEQYF. Written as DNA, the CDR3 is TGTGCCAGCACCTCCTTGGCAGGGTTCTACGAGCAGTACTTC.

There are many counts of this clonotype. This chain links TRBV20-1 with TRBJ2-7; tentatively, D is TRBD1 (5 bases). The CDR3 runs 13 residues. The V end lost 3 bases, the J end lost 2 bases, and 11 bases lay between the germline ends. Germline V lookup: CDR1 DFQATT, CDR2 SNEGSKA (reference sequence). CDR3 sequence reads: CSARTVQTYEQYF. The CDR3 DNA reads TGCAGTGCTAGGACAGTCCAAACCTACGAGCAGTACTTC.

The chain carries TRBV5-1 and TRBJ2-3, with D unresolved. This CDR3 region has 13 residues. Germline values: CDR1 SGHRS, CDR2 YFSETQ. Trimming took off 7 bases at V and 2 bases at J, with 11 bases between the two ends. The CDR3 loop is CASGDTYTDTQYF. The DNA of the CDR3 is TGCGCCAGCGGCGACACTTACACAGATACGCAGTATTTT.

The J gene is TRBJ1-1, the V gene TRBV13; D is undetermined. Trimming shortened V by 5 bases and J by 4 bases, and 14 bases separated the two germline ends. CDR1 and CDR2 from the germline V gene are PRHDT and FYEKMQ (reference sequence). The CDR3 is made up of 14 amino acids. In DNA form, the CDR3 reads TGTGCCAGCAGCCCGTTTGGGGATCCCACTGAAGCTTTCTTT. It specifies CASSPFGDPTEAFF. The full variable domain, completed using reference TRBV13 and TRBJ1-1, is AAGVIQSPRHLIKEKRETATLKCYPIPRHDTVYWYQQGPGQDPQFLISFYEKMQSDKGSIPDRFSAQQFSDYHSELNMSSLELGDSALYFCASSPFGDPTEAFFGQGTRLTVV.

This chain's CDR3 is CAILPGSGTFTDTQYF. CDR3 nucleotide sequence: TGTGCCATCCTTCCGGGGTCGGGGACGTTCACAGATACGCAGTATTTT. This chain links TRBV13 with TRBJ2-3, with D tentatively TRBD1 or TRBD2 (5 bases each). V was pared by 10 bases and J by 2 bases, with 22 bases between. Germline V lookup: CDR1 PRHDT, CDR2 FYEKMQ (reference sequence). This CDR3 has 16 residues. The whole variable domain, remainder taken from reference TRBV13 and TRBJ2-3, is AAGVIQSPRHLIKEKRETATLKCYPIPRHDTVYWYQQGPGQDPQFLISFYEKMQSDKGSIPDRFSAQQFSDYHSELNMSSLELGDSALYFCAILPGSGTFTDTQYFGPGTRLTVL.

In this sample, this clonotype turned up a few times. V gene TRBV4-1 combines with J gene TRBJ2-1, with TRBD1 matching over 10 bases. The V and J ends lost 4 bases and 5 bases, in that order; junction bases with no gene match: 5. CDR3 length equals 15 residues. CDR1 MGHRA and CDR2 YSYEKL come from the germline V gene. CDR3 nucleotides: TGCGCCAGCAGCCGAGGACAGGGGGTAAACAATGAGCAGTTCTTC. Protein: CASSRGQGVNNEQFF.

The chain is built from TRBV3-1 and TRBJ1-1, with D tentatively TRBD1 (5 bases). CDR1 and CDR2 (germline): LGHDT, YNNKEL (reference sequence). The CDR3 covers 14 residues. V dropped 0 bases and J dropped 8 bases, with 13 bases sitting between them. The CDR3 reads CASSQDLAGREAFF. The CDR3 nucleotides are TGTGCCAGCAGCCAAGATTTGGCAGGGAGGGAAGCTTTCTTT.

The V and J genes are TRBV5-6 and TRBJ1-1, with D unresolved. CDR3 length: 12 amino acids. The ends were cut back, 1 base at V and 7 bases at J, with 8 bases in the middle. Germline V lookup: CDR1 SGHDT, CDR2 YYEEEE. The DNA for the CDR3 is TGTGCCAGCAGCTTGAAAACAGTTGAAGCTTTCTTT. Its protein product is CASSLKTVEAFF.

In this sample, this clonotype turned up a few times. The chain employs TRBV10-3 and TRBJ1-3, with D unresolved. V was cut by 0 bases and J by 0 bases, with 9 bases left in between. This CDR3 region has 16 residues. The V gene's germline CDR1 is ENHRY and CDR2 SYGVKD. The CDR3 bases are TGTGCCATCAGTGAGTCGATGCCTACCTCTGGAAACACCATATATTTT. It codes for CAISESMPTSGNTIYF.

In its sample, this clonotype was seen many times. The V and J genes are TRBV10-1 and TRBJ2-1; D is unresolved. Trimming pared 4 bases from V and 8 bases from J, leaving 12 bases between. CDR1 and CDR2 (germline): WNHNN, SYGVQD (reference sequence). There are 13 residues in the CDR3. The CDR3 loop reads CASSVGTHDEQFF. The CDR3 DNA is TGCGCCAGCAGTGTCGGAACCCACGATGAGCAGTTCTTC.

This clonotype was seen more than once but under ten times. This chain connects TRBV20-1 to TRBJ2-3; maybe TRBD2 (5 bases). CDR1 is DFQATT and CDR2 is SNEGSKA in the germline V gene (reference sequence). This CDR3 has 13 amino acids. With 6 bases removed from V and 7 bases from J, the gap between germline ends came to 17 bases. CDR3 DNA sequence: TGCAGTGCAAGACTACTCCCCGGGAATACGCAGTATTTT. Protein sequence: CSARLLPGNTQYF.

This clonotype appeared a few times. The chain recombines TRBV5-1 with TRBJ1-1; maybe TRBD1 (6 bases). This CDR3 contains 13 residues. Germline values: CDR1 SGHRS, CDR2 YFSETQ. The V end was cut by 4 bases, the J end by 4 bases, with 11 bases between. Here the CDR3 DNA reads TGCGCCAGCAGCGGACCAGGGGTCACTGAAGCTTTCTTT. It codes for CASSGPGVTEAFF.

This clonotype was seen a handful of times. The CDR3 protein is CASSEDTGNQPQHF. Written as DNA, the CDR3 is TGTGCCAGCAGTGAAGATACGGGGAATCAGCCCCAGCATTTT. The chain uses TRBV2 and TRBJ1-5; D uncertain. V shed 1 base and J shed 4 bases, with 8 bases lying between them. The CDR3 has 14 residues. The germline gives CDR1 SNHLY, CDR2 FYNNEI.

The chain couples TRBV20-1 to TRBJ2-7; 12 bases match TRBD2. The CDR3 consists of 16 residues. The V gene end was trimmed by 2 bases and the J gene end by 1 base; junction bases not matched to a gene: 6. Looked up from germline, CDR1 is DFQATT and CDR2 is SNEGSKA (reference sequence). CDR3 nucleotide sequence: TGCAGTGCTAGATCCACGACTAGCGGGGGATCCTACGAGCAGTACTTC. This codes for CSARSTTSGGSYEQYF.

This clonotype was seen only a few times. The genes are TRBV30 and TRBJ1-1, with D unresolved. Germline CDR1 GTSNPN, CDR2 SVGIG (reference sequence). This CDR3 contains 12 residues. Deletions cut 8 bases from V and 0 bases from J, with 10 bases between. Here the CDR3 reads CAHGRVNTEAFF. As DNA, the CDR3 is TGTGCCCACGGAAGGGTGAACACTGAAGCTTTCTTT.

This clonotype appeared a single time. This rearrangement joins TRBV4-3 to TRBJ2-6; D gene uncertain. Germline V gene lookup returns CDR1 LGHNA and CDR2 YSLEER. Trimming removed 1 base at V and 0 bases at J, with 10 bases between. The CDR3 length is 17 residues. The CDR3: CASSQAYAGSGANVLTF. CDR3 sequence (DNA): TGCGCCAGCAGCCAAGCTTACGCCGGCTCTGGGGCCAACGTCCTGACTTTC.

This clonotype was counted between two and nine times. This chain links TRBV5-6 with TRBJ2-1; D remains unclear. Trimming took 2 bases from V and 7 from J, leaving 10 bases between them. This CDR3 region has 13 residues. The germline gives CDR1 SGHDT, CDR2 YYEEEE. The CDR3 loop reads CASSLWGGNEQFF. The CDR3 DNA follows: TGTGCCAGCAGCTTATGGGGTGGTAATGAGCAGTTCTTC.

The rearrangement uses TRBV7-3 and TRBJ2-3, with D possibly matching TRBD2 (7 bases). Trimming took 4 bases from V and 5 from J, leaving 16 bases between them. The CDR3 spans 15 residues. Germline V CDR1 and CDR2: SGHTA, FQGTGA. The CDR3 region is CASSSQGGAGDTQYF. CDR3 sequence (DNA): TGTGCCAGCAGCTCCCAAGGGGGGGCTGGAGATACGCAGTATTTT.

This clonotype was counted a few times. The rearrangement links TRBV27 to TRBJ2-3; 16 bases align to TRBD2. V dropped 8 bases and J dropped 5; count of bases not matched to a gene: 13. Per germline, CDR1 MNHEY and CDR2 SMNVEV (reference sequence). The CDR3 loop spans 18 amino acids. The CDR3, as DNA: TGTGCCAGCTTCCCCGGGACTAGCGGGAGGGCCTGGTTAGATACGCAGTATTTT. It yields the protein CASFPGTSGRAWLDTQYF.

This sequence joins TRBV7-7 and TRBJ2-2; 7 bases are shared with TRBD2. Germline V lookup: CDR1 SSHAT, CDR2 FNYEAQ (reference sequence). CDR3 length: 16 amino acids. V dropped 5 bases and J dropped 3; count of bases not matched to a gene: 9. The CDR3 spells CASSPWRGGDTGELFF. For the CDR3, the DNA is TGTGCCAGCAGCCCTTGGCGGGGAGGGGACACCGGGGAGCTGTTTTTT.